This T cell receptor (beta chain) was captured in a study of CD8 T cells in ankylosing spondylitis. Findings of the study overall: A TCR beta motif of 8 or 9 highly homologous variants appeared characteristic of ankylosing spondylitis blood. Clones tied to disease were said to be significantly enriched in matched ankylosing spondylitis synovial fluid. Some of the motif variants had earlier been found in reactive arthritis patients' fluid and blood. Clones linked with disease were CD8+ and fairly uncommon in the peripheral blood.

V was cut by 6 bases and J by 6 bases, with 9 bases left in between. Germline values: CDR1 DFQATT, CDR2 SNEGSKA (reference sequence). The CDR3 sequence is 10 residues long. TCRdb called the 5' RACE reads again in MiXCR, with one record for every CDR3 protein. The sample has some 140,000 distinct CDR3 sequences, about 8% seen once; the top ten hold 7.3%. This clonotype came up many times. The antigen remains undetermined. The sequence came from a male donor with ankylosing spondylitis. The sequencing input was synovial fluid, either unsorted or a sorted T cell fraction (not recorded which). The J gene is TRBJ2-7, the V gene TRBV20-1; a possible D gene is TRBD1 (5 bases). CDR3 DNA sequence: TGCAGTGCCCAAAGGGGCGAGCAGTACTTC. Amino acids: CSAQRGEQYF.